The entry below describes one T cell receptor (beta chain). At the time of sampling, donors were nominally healthy, though unrecorded immune exposures were likely. This CDR3 has 15 residues. Germline-derived CDR1 and CDR2 are SGHNT and YYREEE (reference sequence). Losses at the gene ends were 7 bases for V and 5 bases for J; bases not matched to a gene: 11. The sample originates from a study of cytomegalovirus exposure and HLA in healthy donors. Both 60 Vbeta primers and 13 Jbeta primers went into the PCR. Here immunoSEQ multiplex PCR was the method, and the copy in TCRdb shows in-frame clones only, minus some. The repertoire table contains some 120,000 clones.

The rearrangement links TRBV5-4 to TRBJ2-7; 11 bases align to TRBD1. This receptor was taken from a man younger than 45 in good health and CMV-seronegative. Sequenced sample: PBMCs. The DNA of the CDR3 is TGTGCCAGCTTGGCCGGGACAGGGGGGAGTGACGAGCAGTACTTC. Its translation is CASLAGTGGSDEQYF. The full variable domain, completed using reference TRBV5-4 and TRBJ2-7, is ETGVTQSPTHLIKTRGQQVTLRCSSQSGHNTVSWYQQALGQGPQFIFQYYREEENGRGNFPPRFSGLQFPNYSSELNVNALELDDSALYLCASLAGTGGSDEQYFGPGTRLTVT.